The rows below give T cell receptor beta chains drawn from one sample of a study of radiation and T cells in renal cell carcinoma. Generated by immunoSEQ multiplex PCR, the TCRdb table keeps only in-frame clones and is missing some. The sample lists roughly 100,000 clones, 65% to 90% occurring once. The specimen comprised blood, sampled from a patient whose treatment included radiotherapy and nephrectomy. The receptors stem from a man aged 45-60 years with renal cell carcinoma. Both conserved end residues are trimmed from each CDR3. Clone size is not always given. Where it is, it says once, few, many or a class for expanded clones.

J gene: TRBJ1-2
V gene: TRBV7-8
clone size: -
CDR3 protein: ASSLGGTGSNYGYT

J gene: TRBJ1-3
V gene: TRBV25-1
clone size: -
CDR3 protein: ASSVWTEGNTIY

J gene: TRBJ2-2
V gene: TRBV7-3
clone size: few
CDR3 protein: ASSPGLNTGELF

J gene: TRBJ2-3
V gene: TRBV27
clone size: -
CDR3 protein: ASSLFSTDTQY

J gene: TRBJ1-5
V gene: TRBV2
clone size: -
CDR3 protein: ASSEQVQPQH

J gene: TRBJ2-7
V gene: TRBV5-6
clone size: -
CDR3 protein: ASRFGTTGEQY

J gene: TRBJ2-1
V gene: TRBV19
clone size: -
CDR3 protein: ASQEYLGLADNEQF

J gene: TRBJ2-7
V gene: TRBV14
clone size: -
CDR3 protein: ASSQDVGDEQY

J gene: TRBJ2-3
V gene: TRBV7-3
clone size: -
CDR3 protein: ASSIGRSTDTQY

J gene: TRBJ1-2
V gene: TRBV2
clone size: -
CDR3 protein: ASRGQTFHYGYT

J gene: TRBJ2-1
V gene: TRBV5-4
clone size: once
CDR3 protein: AALGGQSDNEQF

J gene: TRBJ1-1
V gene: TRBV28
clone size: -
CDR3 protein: ASSFYGVNTEAF

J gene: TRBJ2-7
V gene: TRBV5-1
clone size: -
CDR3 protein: ASSLAGVLDEQY

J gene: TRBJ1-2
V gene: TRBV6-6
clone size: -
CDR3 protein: ASSYGTDSYGYT

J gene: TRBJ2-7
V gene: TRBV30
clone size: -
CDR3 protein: AWSMGHEGYEQY